The subject of this entry is one T cell receptor (beta chain). Its antigen is not known. TEMRA cells were enriched by FACS, and CD4+ and CD8+ T cells were negatively isolated. Germline loops: CDR1 SGHDN, CDR2 FVKESK. Between the trimmed V and J ends, which lost 2 bases and 11 bases, there was a span of 16 bases. The CDR3 spans 15 residues. This sample is part of a study of CD8 T cells in Susac syndrome. Study conclusions and caveats: Individuals included in the TCR sequencing and HLA analysis were acknowledged by the study to be relatively few in number.

When the RNA was reverse transcribed, random hexamers were used with an input of roughly 0.45 to 1 ug. Amplification of the TCR beta CDR3 was carried out by immunoSEQ multiplex PCR, which spanned a total of 54 Vbeta and 13 Jbeta segments. Each CDR3 protein is one row after TCRdb ran MiXCR on the immunoSEQ multiplex PCR reads. The table shows about 200,000 distinct CDR3 sequences, with 90% to 95% occurring only once. Input material: CD4+ T cells from PBMCs. This TCR was sampled from a human donor with multiple sclerosis. This chain links TRBV14 with TRBJ1-6; maybe TRBD1 (5 bases). The CDR3 DNA reads TGTGCCAGCAGCCAAACGTTGGGGCCCGGAGCACCCCTCCACTTT. Its translation is CASSQTLGPGAPLHF.